Reported below is one T cell receptor (beta chain). The antigen remains unidentified. This specimen comes from a study of shared clonotypes between healthy human individuals. Study-level findings and limits: Sampling covered nothing but blood. Tissue TCR repertoires likely differ from those found in blood.

Each of the donors was a healthy adult who was HIV-negative and had not had a recent acute infection or vaccination. The unsorted PBMC sample used ten immunoSEQ deep assay plates. Generated by immunoSEQ multiplex PCR, the TCRdb table keeps only in-frame clones and is missing some. The data hold about 560,000 clones, with roughly 72% observed a single time. CDR3 length equals 14 residues. Trimming left V 5 bases short and J 5 bases short, with 16 bases between. Germline V gene sequence: CDR1 SGHNT, CDR2 YYREEE (reference sequence). The rearrangement joins TRBV5-4 to TRBJ2-5, with D possibly matching TRBD2 (5 bases). The specimen was PBMCs. This sequence was found in a woman between 35 and 50 years old in good health. Some clones in this sample may be carry-over from other donors' samples. The CDR3 loop is CASRGSGPGETQYF. The CDR3, as DNA: TGTGCCAGCAGGGGGAGCGGCCCGGGGGAGACCCAGTACTTC.